This T cell receptor beta chain originates from a study of blood T cell repertoires in COVID-19. In the original workflow: From reference gene primer amplification, estimates of nucleated cell counts were derived. Sequenced by immunoSEQ multiplex PCR; TCRdb stores in-frame clones only, minus some. The V and J calls and clone size are taken from that table; D and trimming were inferred from the DNA. The table records about 350,000 clones, 88% of them present only once. Germline V CDR1 and CDR2: MDHEN, SYDVKM. The CDR3 contains 16 residues. V shed 5 bases and J 3 bases; nucleotides not matched to a gene: 12.

Sample: PBMCs or T cells enriched from blood (not recorded which). V usage is TRBV28 and J usage is TRBJ2-7; 8 nucleotides line up with TRBD1. This clonotype originated in a woman aged 25-40 years who had been exposed to COVID-19. As DNA, the CDR3 is TGTGCCAGCAGTCTCCCTCTGGCAGGGGGCAACTACGAGCAGTACTTC. Encoded protein: CASSLPLAGGNYEQYF.